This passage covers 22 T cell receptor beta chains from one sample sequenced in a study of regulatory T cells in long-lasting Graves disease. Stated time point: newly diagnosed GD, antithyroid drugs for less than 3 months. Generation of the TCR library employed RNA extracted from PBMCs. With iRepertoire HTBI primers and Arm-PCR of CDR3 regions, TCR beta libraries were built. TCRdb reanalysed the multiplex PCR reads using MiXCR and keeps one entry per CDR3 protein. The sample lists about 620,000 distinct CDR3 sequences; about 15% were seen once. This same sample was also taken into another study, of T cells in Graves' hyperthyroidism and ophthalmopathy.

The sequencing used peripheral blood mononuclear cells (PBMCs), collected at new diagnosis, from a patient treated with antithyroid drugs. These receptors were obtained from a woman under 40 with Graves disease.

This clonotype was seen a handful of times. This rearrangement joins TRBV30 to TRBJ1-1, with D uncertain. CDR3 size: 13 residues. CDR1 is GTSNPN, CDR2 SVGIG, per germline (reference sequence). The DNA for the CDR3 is TGTGCTAGGGCAGAGAGAATGAACACTGAAGCTTTCTTT. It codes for CARAERMNTEAFF.

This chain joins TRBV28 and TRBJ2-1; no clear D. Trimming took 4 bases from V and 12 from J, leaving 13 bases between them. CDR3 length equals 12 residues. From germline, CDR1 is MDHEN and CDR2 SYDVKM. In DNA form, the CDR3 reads TGTGCCAGCAGTTATCAGGTCCGAGGGCAGTTCTTC. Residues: CASSYQVRGQFF.

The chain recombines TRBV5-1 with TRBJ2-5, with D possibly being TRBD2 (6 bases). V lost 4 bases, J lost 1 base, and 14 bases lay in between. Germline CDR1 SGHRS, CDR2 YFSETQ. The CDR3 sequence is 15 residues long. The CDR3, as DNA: TGCGCCAGCAGCAGGGGACTGATCCTCCAAGAGACCCAGTACTTC. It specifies CASSRGLILQETQYF. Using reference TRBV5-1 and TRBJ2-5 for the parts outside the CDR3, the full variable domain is KAGVTQTPRYLIKTRGQQVTLSCSPISGHRSVSWYQQTPGQGLQFLFEYFSETQRNKGNFPGRFSGRQFSNSRSEMNVSTLELGDSALYLCASSRGLILQETQYFGPGTRLLVL.

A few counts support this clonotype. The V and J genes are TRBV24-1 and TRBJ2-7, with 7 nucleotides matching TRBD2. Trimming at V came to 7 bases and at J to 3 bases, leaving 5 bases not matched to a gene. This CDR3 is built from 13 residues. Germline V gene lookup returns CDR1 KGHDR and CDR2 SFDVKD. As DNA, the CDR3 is TGTGCCACCAGCCGGACGGGGGGCTACGAGCAGTACTTC. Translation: CATSRTGGYEQYF.

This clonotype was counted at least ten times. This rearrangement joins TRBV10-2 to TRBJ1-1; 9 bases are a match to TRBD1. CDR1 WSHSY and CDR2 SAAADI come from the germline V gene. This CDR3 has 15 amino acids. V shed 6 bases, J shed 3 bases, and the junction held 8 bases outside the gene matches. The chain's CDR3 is CASRDYRGRYTEAFF. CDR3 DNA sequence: TGCGCCAGCAGAGACTACAGGGGGCGGTACACTGAAGCTTTCTTT.

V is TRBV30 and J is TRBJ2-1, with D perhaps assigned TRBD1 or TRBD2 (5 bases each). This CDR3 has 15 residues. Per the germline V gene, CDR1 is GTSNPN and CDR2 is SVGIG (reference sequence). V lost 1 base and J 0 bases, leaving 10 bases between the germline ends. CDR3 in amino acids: CAWSAGAISYNEQFF. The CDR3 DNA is TGTGCCTGGAGTGCCGGGGCGATCTCCTACAATGAGCAGTTCTTC.

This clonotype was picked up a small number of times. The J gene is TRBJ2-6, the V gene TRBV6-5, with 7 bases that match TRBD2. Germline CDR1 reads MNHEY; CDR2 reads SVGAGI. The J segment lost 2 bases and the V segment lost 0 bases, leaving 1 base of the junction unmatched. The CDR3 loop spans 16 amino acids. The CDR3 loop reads CASSYSGGTGANVLTF. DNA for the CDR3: TGTGCCAGCAGTTACTCGGGGGGGACTGGGGCCAACGTCCTGACTTTC.

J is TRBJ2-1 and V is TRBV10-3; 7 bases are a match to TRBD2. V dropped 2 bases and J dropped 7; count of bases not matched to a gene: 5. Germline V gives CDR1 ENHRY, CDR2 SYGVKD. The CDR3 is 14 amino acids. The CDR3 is CAISEREVVNEQFF. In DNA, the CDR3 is TGTGCCATCAGTGAGCGGGAGGTTGTAAATGAGCAGTTCTTC.

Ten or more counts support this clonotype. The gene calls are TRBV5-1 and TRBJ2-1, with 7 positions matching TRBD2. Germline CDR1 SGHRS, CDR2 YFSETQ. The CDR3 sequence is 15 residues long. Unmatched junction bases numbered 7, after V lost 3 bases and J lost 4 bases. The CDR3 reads CASSSVGEGYNEQFF. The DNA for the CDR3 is TGCGCCAGCAGCTCCGTGGGGGAGGGATACAATGAGCAGTTCTTC. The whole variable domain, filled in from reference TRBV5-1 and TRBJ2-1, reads KAGVTQTPRYLIKTRGQQVTLSCSPISGHRSVSWYQQTPGQGLQFLFEYFSETQRNKGNFPGRFSGRQFSNSRSEMNVSTLELGDSALYLCASSSVGEGYNEQFFGPGTRLTVL.

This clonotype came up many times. The CDR3 loop is CASRGLGTEAFF. CDR3 DNA: TGTGCCAGCAGGGGGCTGGGTACTGAAGCTTTCTTT. The rearrangement joins TRBV2 to TRBJ1-1, with D perhaps matching TRBD1 (5 bases). V was shortened by 6 bases and J by 5 bases, with 10 bases between the two germline ends. Germline-derived CDR1 and CDR2 are SNHLY and FYNNEI. This CDR3 comprises 12 residues.

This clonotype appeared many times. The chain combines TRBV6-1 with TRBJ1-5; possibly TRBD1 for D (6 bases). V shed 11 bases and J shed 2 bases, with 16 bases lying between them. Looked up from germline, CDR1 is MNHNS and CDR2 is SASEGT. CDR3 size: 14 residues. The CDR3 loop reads CALSRAGGNQPQHF. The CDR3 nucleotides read TGTGCCCTCAGCCGGGCAGGGGGCAATCAGCCCCAGCATTTT.

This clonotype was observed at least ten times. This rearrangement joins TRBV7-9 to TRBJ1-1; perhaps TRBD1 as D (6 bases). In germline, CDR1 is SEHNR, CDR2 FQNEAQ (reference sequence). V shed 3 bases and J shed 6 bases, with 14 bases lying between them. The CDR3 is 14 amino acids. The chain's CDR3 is CASSLGAQGPEAFF. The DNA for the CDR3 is TGTGCCAGCAGCTTGGGGGCACAGGGCCCTGAAGCTTTCTTT.

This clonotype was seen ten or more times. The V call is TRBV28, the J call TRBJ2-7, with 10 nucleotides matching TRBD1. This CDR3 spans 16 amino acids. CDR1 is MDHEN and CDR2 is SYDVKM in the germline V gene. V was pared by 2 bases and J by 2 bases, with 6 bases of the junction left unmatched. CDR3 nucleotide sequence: TGTGCCAGCAGTTTACTACCGGGACAGGGGACCTACGAGCAGTACTTC. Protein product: CASSLLPGQGTYEQYF.

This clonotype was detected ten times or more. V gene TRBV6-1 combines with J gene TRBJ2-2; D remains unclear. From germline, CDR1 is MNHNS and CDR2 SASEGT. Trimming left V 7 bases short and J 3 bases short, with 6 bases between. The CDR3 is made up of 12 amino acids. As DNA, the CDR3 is TGTGCCAGCACCTTCGACACCGGGGAGCTGTTTTTT. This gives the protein CASTFDTGELFF.

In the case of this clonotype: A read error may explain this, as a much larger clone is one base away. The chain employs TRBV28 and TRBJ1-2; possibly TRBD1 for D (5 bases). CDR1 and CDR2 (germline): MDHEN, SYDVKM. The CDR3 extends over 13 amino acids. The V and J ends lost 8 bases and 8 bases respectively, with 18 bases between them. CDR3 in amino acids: CASGPAGPGGYTF. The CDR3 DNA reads TGTGCCAGCGGTCCCGCGGGGCCAGGGGGCTACACCTTC.

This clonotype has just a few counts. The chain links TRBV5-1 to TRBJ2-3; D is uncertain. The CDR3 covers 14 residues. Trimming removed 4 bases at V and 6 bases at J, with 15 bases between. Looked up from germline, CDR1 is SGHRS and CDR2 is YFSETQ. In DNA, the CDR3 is TGCGCCAGCAGCAAGGCCGGGCGAATCGATACGCAGTATTTT. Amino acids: CASSKAGRIDTQYF. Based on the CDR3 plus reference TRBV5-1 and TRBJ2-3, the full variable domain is KAGVTQTPRYLIKTRGQQVTLSCSPISGHRSVSWYQQTPGQGLQFLFEYFSETQRNKGNFPGRFSGRQFSNSRSEMNVSTLELGDSALYLCASSKAGRIDTQYFGPGTRLTVL.

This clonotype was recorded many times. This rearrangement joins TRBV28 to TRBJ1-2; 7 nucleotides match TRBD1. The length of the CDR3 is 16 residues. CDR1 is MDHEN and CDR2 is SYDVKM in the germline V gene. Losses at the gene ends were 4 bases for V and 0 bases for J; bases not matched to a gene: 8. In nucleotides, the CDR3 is TGTGCCAGCAGTTCCCCTGGGACAGCTACTAACTATGGCTACACCTTC. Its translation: CASSSPGTATNYGYTF.

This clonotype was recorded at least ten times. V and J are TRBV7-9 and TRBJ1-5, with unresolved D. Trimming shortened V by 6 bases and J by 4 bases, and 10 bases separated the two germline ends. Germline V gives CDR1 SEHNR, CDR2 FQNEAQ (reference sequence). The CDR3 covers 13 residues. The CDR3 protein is CASSLGPNQPQHF. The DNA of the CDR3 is TGTGCCAGCAGTTTGGGTCCTAATCAGCCCCAGCATTTT.

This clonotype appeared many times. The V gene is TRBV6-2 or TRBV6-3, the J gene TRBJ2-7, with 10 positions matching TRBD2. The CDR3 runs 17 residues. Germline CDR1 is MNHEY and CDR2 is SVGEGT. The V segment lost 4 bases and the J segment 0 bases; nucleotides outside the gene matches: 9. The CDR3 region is CASSSQLSGRASYEQYF. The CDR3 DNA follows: TGTGCCAGCAGTTCCCAATTAAGCGGGAGGGCCTCCTACGAGCAGTACTTC.

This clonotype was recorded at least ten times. The CDR3 bases are TGCAGTGCTAGCGGGAGCACAGATACGCAGTATTTT. Translation gives CSASGSTDTQYF. V and J are TRBV20-1 and TRBJ2-3; D remains unclear. Germline V lookup: CDR1 DFQATT, CDR2 SNEGSKA (reference sequence). V was cut by 3 bases and J by 0 bases, with 4 bases left in between. The length of the CDR3 is 12 residues.

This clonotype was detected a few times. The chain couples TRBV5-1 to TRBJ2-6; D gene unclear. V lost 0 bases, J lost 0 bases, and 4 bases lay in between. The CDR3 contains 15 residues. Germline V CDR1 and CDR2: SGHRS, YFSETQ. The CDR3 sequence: CASSLVYSGANVLTF. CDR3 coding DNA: TGCGCCAGCAGCTTGGTCTACTCTGGGGCCAACGTCCTGACTTTC.

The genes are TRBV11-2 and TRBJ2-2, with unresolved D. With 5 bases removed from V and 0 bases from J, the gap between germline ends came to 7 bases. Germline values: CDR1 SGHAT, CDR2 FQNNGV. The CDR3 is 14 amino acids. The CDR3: CASSPSPNTGELFF. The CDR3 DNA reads TGTGCCAGCAGCCCATCCCCGAACACCGGGGAGCTGTTTTTT. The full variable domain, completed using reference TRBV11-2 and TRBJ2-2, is EAGVAQSPRYKIIEKRQSVAFWCNPISGHATLYWYQQILGQGPKLLIQFQNNGVVDDSQLPKDRFSAERLKGVDSTLKIQPAKLEDSAVYLCASSPSPNTGELFFGEGSRLTVL.